This TCR beta chain stems from a study of cytotoxic CD8 clonotypes in ibrutinib-treated CLL. About the research overall: Patient counts were 11 relapsed/refractory, over 14 treatment-naive and roughly 18 IGHV unmutated.

Germline V gene data show CDR1 as MGHDK and CDR2 as SYGVNS. Between the trimmed V and J ends, which lost 0 bases and 5 bases, there was a span of 10 bases. The CDR3 extends over 15 amino acids. The data were produced by immunoSEQ multiplex PCR, yet TCRdb's version contains in-frame clones alone and is incomplete. The profile shows 150,000 to 200,000 clones, 70% to 90% of them singletons. This TCR was sampled from a human donor with chronic lymphocytic leukemia. The chain employs TRBV25-1 and TRBJ1-4; the D gene is possibly TRBD1 (5 bases). The sample was PBMCs, taken at disease progression, from a patient treated with ibrutinib. This CDR3 is CASSEYRDVNEKLFF. CDR3 coding DNA: TGTGCCAGCAGTGAATACAGGGACGTGAATGAAAAACTGTTTTTT.